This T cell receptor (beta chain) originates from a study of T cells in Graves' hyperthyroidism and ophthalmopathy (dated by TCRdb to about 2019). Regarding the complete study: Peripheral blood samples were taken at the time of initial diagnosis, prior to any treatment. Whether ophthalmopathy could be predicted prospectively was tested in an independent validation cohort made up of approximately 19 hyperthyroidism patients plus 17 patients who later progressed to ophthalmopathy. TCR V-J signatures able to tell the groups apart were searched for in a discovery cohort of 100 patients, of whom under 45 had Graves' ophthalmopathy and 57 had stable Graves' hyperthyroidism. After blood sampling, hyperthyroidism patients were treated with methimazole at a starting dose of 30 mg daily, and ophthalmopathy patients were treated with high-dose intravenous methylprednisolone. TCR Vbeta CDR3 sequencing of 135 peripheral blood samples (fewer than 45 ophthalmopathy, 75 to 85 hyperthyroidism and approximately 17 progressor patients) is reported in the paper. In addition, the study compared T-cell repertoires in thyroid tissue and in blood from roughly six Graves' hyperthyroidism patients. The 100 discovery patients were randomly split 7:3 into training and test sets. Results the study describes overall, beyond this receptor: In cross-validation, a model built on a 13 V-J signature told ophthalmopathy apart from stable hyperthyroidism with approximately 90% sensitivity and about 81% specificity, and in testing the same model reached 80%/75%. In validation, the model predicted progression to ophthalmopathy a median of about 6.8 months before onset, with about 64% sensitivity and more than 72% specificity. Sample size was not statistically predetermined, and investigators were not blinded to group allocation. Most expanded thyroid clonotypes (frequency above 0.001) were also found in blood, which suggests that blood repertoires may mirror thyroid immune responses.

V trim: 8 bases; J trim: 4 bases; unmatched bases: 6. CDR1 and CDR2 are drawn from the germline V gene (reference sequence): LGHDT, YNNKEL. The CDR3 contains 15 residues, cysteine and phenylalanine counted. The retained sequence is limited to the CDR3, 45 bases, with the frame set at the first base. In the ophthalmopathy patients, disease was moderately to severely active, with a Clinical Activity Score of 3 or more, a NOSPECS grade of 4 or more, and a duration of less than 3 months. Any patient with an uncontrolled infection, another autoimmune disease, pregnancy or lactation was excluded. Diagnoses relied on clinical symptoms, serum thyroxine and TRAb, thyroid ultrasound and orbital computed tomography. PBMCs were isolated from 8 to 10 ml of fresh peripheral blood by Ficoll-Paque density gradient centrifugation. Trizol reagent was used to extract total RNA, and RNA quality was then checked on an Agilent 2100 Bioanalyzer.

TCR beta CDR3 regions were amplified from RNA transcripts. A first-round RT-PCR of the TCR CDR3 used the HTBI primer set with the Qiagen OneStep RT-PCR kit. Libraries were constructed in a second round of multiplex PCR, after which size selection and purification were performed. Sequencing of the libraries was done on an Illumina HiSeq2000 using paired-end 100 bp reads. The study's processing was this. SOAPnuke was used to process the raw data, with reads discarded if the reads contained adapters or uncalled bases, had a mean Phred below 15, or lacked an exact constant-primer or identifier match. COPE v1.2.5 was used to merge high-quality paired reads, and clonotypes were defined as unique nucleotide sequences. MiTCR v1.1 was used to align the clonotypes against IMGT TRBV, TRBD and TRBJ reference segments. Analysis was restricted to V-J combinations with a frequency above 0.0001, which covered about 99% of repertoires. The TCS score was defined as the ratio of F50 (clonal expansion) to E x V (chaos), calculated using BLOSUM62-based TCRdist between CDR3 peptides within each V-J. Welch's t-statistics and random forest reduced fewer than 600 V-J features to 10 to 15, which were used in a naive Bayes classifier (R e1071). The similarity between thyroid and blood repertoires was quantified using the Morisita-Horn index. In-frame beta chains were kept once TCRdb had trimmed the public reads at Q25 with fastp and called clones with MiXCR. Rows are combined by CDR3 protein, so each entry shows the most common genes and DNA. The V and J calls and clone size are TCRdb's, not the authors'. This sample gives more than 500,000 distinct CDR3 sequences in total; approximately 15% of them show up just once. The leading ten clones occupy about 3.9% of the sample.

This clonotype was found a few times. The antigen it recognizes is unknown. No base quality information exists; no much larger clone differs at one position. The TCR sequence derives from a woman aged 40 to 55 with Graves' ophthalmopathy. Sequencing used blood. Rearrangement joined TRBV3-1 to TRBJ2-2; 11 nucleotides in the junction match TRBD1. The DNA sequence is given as TGTGCCAGCGGGCCGGGACAGGGGGGCACCGGGGAGCTGTTTTTT. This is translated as CASGPGQGGTGELFF.